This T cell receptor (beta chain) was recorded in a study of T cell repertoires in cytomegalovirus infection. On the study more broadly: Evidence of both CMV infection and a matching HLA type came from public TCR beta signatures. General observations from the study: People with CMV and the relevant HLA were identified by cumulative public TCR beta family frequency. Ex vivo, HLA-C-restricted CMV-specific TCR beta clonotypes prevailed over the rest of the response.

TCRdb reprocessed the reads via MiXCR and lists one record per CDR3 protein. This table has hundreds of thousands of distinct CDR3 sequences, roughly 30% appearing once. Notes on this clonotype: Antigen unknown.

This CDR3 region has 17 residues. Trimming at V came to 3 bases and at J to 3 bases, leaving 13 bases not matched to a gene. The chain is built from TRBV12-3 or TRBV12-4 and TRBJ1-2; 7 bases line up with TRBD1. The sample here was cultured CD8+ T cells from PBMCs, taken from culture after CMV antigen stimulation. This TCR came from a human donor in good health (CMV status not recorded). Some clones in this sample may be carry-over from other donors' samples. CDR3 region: CASSFILSGRGDYGYTF. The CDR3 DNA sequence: TGTGCCAGCAGTTTCATCCTCTCGGGCAGGGGGGACTATGGCTACACCTTC.